This TCR beta chain was documented in a study of persistence of HIV-infected CD4 T cells. This was the immunoSEQ version 4 assay in survey mode. TCRdb's table, derived via immunoSEQ multiplex PCR, lists solely in-frame clones and lacks some. The sample has 25,000 to 35,000 clones; 82% are singletons. Germline CDR1 reads MDHEN; CDR2 reads SYDVKM. J was trimmed by 0 bases and V by 6 bases; bases with no gene match: 14. The CDR3 contains 18 residues. Stimulation used 10 ug/mL lysate from CMV-infected fibroblasts. Sorted nonresponding memory CD4+ T cells were CD40L-negative, CD69-negative, CD45RO-high. Donors were HIV-1-infected adults who began suppressive ART during chronic infection. CD8+ T cells were removed from PBMCs prior to stimulation. On this clone: Antigen specificity is unknown.

This chain connects TRBV28 to TRBJ1-5; 7 nucleotides align to TRBD1. This sequence was found in an adult man with HIV who was CMV-seropositive. Here the sequenced sample was CD4+ T cells sorted from PBMCs after roughly 20-hour stimulation, taken from a patient who received antiretroviral therapy. The CDR3 protein is CASSQGTVLGLSNQPQHF. DNA of the CDR3: TGTGCCAGCAGCCAGGGGACAGTCCTAGGCCTTAGCAATCAGCCCCAGCATTTT. The full variable domain, with the rest looked up from reference TRBV28 and TRBJ1-5, is DVKVTQSSRYLVKRTGEKVFLECVQDMDHENMFWYRQDPGLGLRLIYFSYDVKMKEKGDIPEGYSVSREKKERFSLILESASTNQTSMYLCASSQGTVLGLSNQPQHFGDGTRLSIL.